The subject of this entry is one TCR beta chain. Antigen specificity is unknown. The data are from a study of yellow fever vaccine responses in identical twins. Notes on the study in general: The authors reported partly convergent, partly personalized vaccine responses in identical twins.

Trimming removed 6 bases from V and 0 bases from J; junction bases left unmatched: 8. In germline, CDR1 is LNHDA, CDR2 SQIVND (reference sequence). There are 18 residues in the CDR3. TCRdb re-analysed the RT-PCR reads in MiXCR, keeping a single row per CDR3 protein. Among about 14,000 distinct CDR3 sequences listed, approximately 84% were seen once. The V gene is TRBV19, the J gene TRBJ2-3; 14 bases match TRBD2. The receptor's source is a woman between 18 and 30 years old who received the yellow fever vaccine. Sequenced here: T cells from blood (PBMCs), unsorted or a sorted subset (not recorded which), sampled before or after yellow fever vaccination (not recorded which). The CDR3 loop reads CASSKGLAGVLSTDTQYF. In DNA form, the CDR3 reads TGTGCCAGTAGCAAGGGACTAGCGGGAGTTCTTAGCACAGATACGCAGTATTTT.